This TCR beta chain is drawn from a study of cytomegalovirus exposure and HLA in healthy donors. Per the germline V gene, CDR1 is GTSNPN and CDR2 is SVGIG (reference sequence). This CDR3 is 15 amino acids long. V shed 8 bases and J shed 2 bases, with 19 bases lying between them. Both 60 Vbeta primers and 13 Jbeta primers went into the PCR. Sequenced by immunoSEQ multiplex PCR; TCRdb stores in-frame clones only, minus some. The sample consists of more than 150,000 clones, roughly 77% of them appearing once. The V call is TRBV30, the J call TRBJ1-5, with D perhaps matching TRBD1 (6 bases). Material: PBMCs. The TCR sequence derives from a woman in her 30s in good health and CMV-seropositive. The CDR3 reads CASGTQGRGNQPQHF. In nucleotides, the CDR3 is TGTGCCAGTGGGACACAGGGACGGGGCAATCAGCCCCAGCATTTT.